This TCR beta chain was captured by sequencing in a study of cytomegalovirus exposure and HLA in healthy donors (dated by TCRdb to 2015 to 2018). Regarding the complete study: An earlier analysis of roughly 570 of the donors reported over 250 Gb of sequence data and approximately 120 million unique TCR beta sequences obtained from some 170 million T cells. Roughly 300 gigabases of sequencing data and 70 million to 100 million unique TCR sequences made up an early release that covered fewer than 650 HLA-typed donors. Among the roughly 400 genotyped donors, around 81% belonged to the genetic ancestry cluster associated with self-reported Caucasian donors. The study aimed to test whether cataloging public T cell receptors could reveal signatures of past pathogen exposure. Using immunosequencing, the study profiled T cell repertoires from 666 subjects and related those repertoires to cytomegalovirus serostatus. In addition to the first cohort of roughly 670 subjects, a separate validation cohort of approximately 130 different subjects was used. The study combined high-throughput TCR immunosequencing, statistical association of individual TCRs with disease status, and machine learning to predict cytomegalovirus infection status. A later analysis re-analyzed previously published TCR beta repertoires from 650 to 800 donors and added high-resolution HLA genotyping to study TCR occurrence patterns. The later analysis used no new phenotypic data to find candidate immune exposures, relying instead on TCR beta sequences and their occurrence across donors. An earlier analysis of 450 to 750 of the donors used high-throughput TCR beta sequencing to judge whether each TCR beta V gene segment behaved as functional or pseudogenic. Alongside the repertoire data, information on donor age, sex, ethnicity and CMV serostatus was compiled. Genome-wide SNP genotypes for about three fifths of the roughly 670 donors were used in a later genetic analysis, which treated that subset as a discovery cohort. All discovery cohort repertoires had been generated using a single sequencing platform. HLA typing included class I and class II loci at four-digit resolution. The number of typed donors differed by locus: about 620-640 for A, B, C, DRB1 and DQB1; approximately 520 for DQA1; approximately 600 for DPA1; and some 470 for DPB1. Four to six DR-DQ haplotypes were handled as single units for association and clustering, since linkage in the cohort was strong. On average, approximately 250,000 unique TCR beta nucleotide sequences were sequenced per donor among some 420 genotyped donors of the cohort, with approximately 18% of those sequences being non-productive.

The method behind the library was the immunoSEQ multiplex PCR assay. The multiplex PCR relied on a mix of 60 forward primers for TCR Vbeta segments and 13 reverse primers for TCR Jbeta segments. The CDR3 region of rearranged TCR beta genes was amplified from genomic DNA by a multiplex PCR assay. The Illumina HiSeq System was used to sequence the amplified TCR beta libraries as 87-base-pair reads. The study's own analysis went as follows. A later analysis tallied about 77 million unique TCR beta chains across the 550 to 850 repertoires, and some 10 million of those chains were shared by two or more donors. A nearest-neighbor algorithm error-corrected the raw reads and collapsed the reads into unique sequences, merging closely related sequences to remove PCR and sequencing errors. Alignment of CDR3 sequences to IMGT reference sequences was used to assign V, D and J gene segments. For a sequence to be retained, at least a six-nucleotide match to both a V gene segment and a J gene segment was required. A rearrangement counted as productive if the CDR3 had no stop codons and remained in frame with V and J, and every other rearrangement counted as non-productive. Following IMGT convention, CDR3 was defined as the stretch from the second conserved V-encoded cysteine up to the conserved J-encoded phenylalanine. In an earlier analysis of around 570 of the donors, sequences lacking an unambiguous match to a single V gene segment were excluded. An earlier analysis of 450 to 650 of the donors called V segments functional above 56.7% productive rearrangements and segregating when the between-donor standard deviation exceeded 5%. A statistical classification framework was built for diagnosing cytomegalovirus status from the catalog of TCR beta chain sequences. V and J gene assignment, in a later analysis, came from comparing TCR nucleotide sequences with IMGT/GENE-DB human TR gene sequences. Using the TCRdist pipeline, a later analysis assigned CDR3 sequences along with most-parsimonious VDJ recombination scenarios. In a later analysis, each TCR beta chain was defined by its CDR3 amino acid sequence together with its V-gene family, and reads without a unique V-gene family were excluded. To address suspected cross-contamination and a sequencing artifact, a later analysis removed 592 highly shared, low-generation-probability nucleotide sequences. In a later analysis, a clonal expansion index was calculated for each public chain from normalized within-repertoire ranks of inferred template counts. In a later analysis, generation probabilities were computed with a VDJ recombination model fitted to out-of-frame rearrangements, and the resulting probabilities were checked against IGoR. Hypergeometric tests were used in a later analysis to score TCR-TCR, TCR-HLA and TCR-CMV co-occurrence, with a repertoire-size bias correction applied to the TCR pairs. In a later analysis, false discovery rates were estimated by permuting HLA or CMV assignments 20 times. In a later analysis, co-occurring TCRs were grouped using DBSCAN, with TCRdist sequence similarity added in when clustering inside HLA-allele-positive subsets. Co-occurrence clustering excluded repertoires with fewer than 30,000 or more than 120,000 public chains, plus five with anomalous nucleotide sharing. Held by TCRdb, this immuneACCESS table contains in-frame sequences only and omits some clones. Under half of the omission traces to an unresolved V gene where checked; the cause of the rest is unknown. V and J calls plus clone size are reproduced from that table; the DNA served to infer D and trimming. The sample contains roughly 110,000 clones, more than 75% of them found a single time. The top ten constitute around 10% of the sample.

The paper's findings and limits, for the study overall: A later analysis associated about 16,000 TCR beta sequences with specific HLA alleles at a false discovery rate of 0.05. Compared with equally common non-associated chains, HLA-associated TCR beta chains in a later analysis were more clonally expanded and had lower generation probabilities. Immune exposure information for the cohort was limited to CMV serostatus. In both the original and validation cohorts, the classifier was reported to diagnose cytomegalovirus status with high specificity and sensitivity. A later analysis found that most CMV-associated TCR beta chains appeared HLA-restricted, with HLA associations seemingly driven largely by CMV exposure. An earlier analysis of around 600 of the donors showed that most TCR beta V segments appeared in productive rearrangements either about 87% or about 30% of the time, which broadly matched IMGT annotations. The earlier analysis of nearly 600 of the donors excluded about 16 rarely observed V segments, including chromosome 9 orphons, because counts were too low. In vitro tests confirmed that three of the cytomegalovirus-associated TCR beta chains recognize cytomegalovirus antigens. Because HLA typing was unavailable for some donors at each locus, only the typed subset was used in association tests. An association between a missense DCLRE1C variant and V-gene and J-gene trimming of TCR beta chains was found in a later genetic analysis and replicated in an independent cohort. This cohort had only TCR beta chains sequenced, and the lack of alpha or paired-chain data limited which features could be detected. Across donors, most TCR sequences were observed very rarely, whereas some public TCRs were present in many individuals. A later genetic analysis reported fewer N-insertions in productive TCRs among donors in an Asian-associated ancestry cluster than the roughly 700-donor mean. Linkage disequilibrium might explain the correlated functional status among segregating V segments, but an unknown experimental factor could not be ruled out. A total of 164 TCR beta chains were listed by the study as associated with cytomegalovirus. Some IMGT-functional V segments, including TRBV6-2 and TRBV6-3, could not be distinguished by the 87-base-pair reads and were therefore excluded. A later analysis found that TCR association rates varied across HLA loci, with DRB1 alleles showing the most associated TCRs and HLA-C alleles the fewest. A further reported finding was that TCR beta sequences accurately predicted the HLA-A and HLA-B alleles for most subjects in the first cohort. Roughly uniform sequencing depth across donors was assumed in presence/absence analyses, although this assumption may not hold. Strong co-occurrence of HLA alleles, especially DR and DQ, made assigning TCR associations to individual alleles difficult. A group of highly shared sequence variants was considered likely to be a technical artifact of the sequencing pipeline. Several of the top co-occurrence clusters appeared to be linked to parvovirus B19, influenza, CMV and Epstein-Barr virus, according to a later analysis. It was suggested by the authors that the approach could potentially be generalized to other disease states and immunological phenotypes.

As regards this clone: The antigen it binds to is not known. Base qualities are not provided; no much larger clone lies one nucleotide away.

The cohort consisted of some 730 healthy bone marrow donors. All cohort members were sampled while nominally healthy, although unrecorded immune exposures were likely present. The donor tested CMV seropositive and was one of the 289 seropositive cohort members. A peripheral blood sample was provided by each donor, and peripheral blood mononuclear cells were used for TCR beta sequencing. Genomic DNA was extracted from the blood cell samples with the Qiagen DNeasy Blood Extraction Kit. The junction shows trimming of 2 bases on V and 7 bases on J, and the gene matches do not reach 5 bases of it. The CDR3 runs 14 amino acids, cysteine and phenylalanine included. Only the CDR3 DNA is retained, 42 bases long and in frame from the first base. CDR1 MRHNA and CDR2 SNTAGT are derived from the germline V gene.

The chain links TRBV6-4 with TRBJ2-1; 7 middle bases align to TRBD2. The origin of this receptor is a middle-aged woman in good health and CMV-seropositive. The specimen sequenced was PBMCs. The nucleotide sequence reads TGTGCCAGCAGTGACCCCAGCGGGGTTAATGAGCAGTTCTTC. Its coded protein is CASSDPSGVNEQFF.